The subject of this entry is one TCR beta chain. Its antigen is not known. This sample's treatment: oral pan-JAK inhibitor, 5-10 mg twice daily. Samples from alopecia areata patients were lesional scalp punch biopsies and peripheral blood. PBMCs yielded sorted CD4+ and CD8+ T cells. This specimen comes from a study of CD8+ T cells in alopecia areata. General study points: In scalp and blood during tofacitinib, many expanded lesional clones persisted. TCR sharing across patients was less clear than in mice, possibly HLA-related.

Trimming took 0 bases from V and 1 from J, leaving 16 bases between them. This CDR3 region has 17 residues. Germline V gene lookup returns CDR1 SGHRS and CDR2 YFSETQ. Following RNA extraction, reverse transcription yielded cDNA that acted as the sequencing template. TCRdb keeps only in-frame clones here, not all; method: immunoSEQ multiplex PCR. The table shows around 150,000 clones, with about four fifths occurring only once. This receptor was identified in a human donor with alopecia areata. The chain links TRBV5-1 to TRBJ1-2; D not resolved. The material sequenced was CD8+ T cells sorted from blood, taken at week 4, from a patient treated with tofacitinib. The CDR3 sequence is CASSLGVRAAYNYGYTF. Written as DNA, the CDR3 is TGCGCCAGCAGCTTGGGAGTTCGGGCGGCCTATAACTATGGCTACACCTTC.